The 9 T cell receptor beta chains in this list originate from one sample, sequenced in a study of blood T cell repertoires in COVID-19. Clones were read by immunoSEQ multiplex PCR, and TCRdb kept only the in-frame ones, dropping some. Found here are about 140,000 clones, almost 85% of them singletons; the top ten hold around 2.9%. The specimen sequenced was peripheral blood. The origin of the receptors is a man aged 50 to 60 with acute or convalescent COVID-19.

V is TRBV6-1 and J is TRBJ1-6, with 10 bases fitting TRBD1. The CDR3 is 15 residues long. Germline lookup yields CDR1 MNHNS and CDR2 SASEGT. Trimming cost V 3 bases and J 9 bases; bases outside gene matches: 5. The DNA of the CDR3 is TGTGCCAGCAGTGAGGTCCGGGACAGGGGTTCACCCCTCCACTTT. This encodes CASSEVRDRGSPLHF.

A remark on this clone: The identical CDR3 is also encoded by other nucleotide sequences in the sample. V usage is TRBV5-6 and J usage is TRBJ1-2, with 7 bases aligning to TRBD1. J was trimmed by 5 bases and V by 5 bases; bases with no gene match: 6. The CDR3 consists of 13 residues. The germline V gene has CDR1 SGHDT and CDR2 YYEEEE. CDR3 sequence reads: CASSSGTAYGYTF. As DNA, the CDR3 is TGTGCCAGCAGTTCTGGGACAGCATATGGCTACACCTTC.

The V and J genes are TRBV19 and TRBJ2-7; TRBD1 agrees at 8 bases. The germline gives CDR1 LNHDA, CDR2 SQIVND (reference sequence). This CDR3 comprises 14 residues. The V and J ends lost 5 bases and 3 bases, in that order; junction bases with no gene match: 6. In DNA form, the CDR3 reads TGTGCCAGTAGTTCAACGACAGGGGACTACGAGCAGTACTTC. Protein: CASSSTTGDYEQYF.

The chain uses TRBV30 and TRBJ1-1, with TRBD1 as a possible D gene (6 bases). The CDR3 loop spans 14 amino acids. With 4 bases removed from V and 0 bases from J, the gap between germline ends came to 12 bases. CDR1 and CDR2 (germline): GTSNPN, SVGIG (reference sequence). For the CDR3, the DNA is TGTGCCTGGACCGGACAGCTCATGAACACTGAAGCTTTCTTT. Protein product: CAWTGQLMNTEAFF.

CDR3 in amino acids: CASSLDIAGPDTQYF. The CDR3 nucleotides are TGTGCCAGCAGCTTAGATATCGCGGGGCCGGATACGCAGTATTTT. J is TRBJ2-3 and V is TRBV11-2; D perhaps matches TRBD2 (6 bases). From germline, CDR1 is SGHAT and CDR2 FQNNGV. The V end was cut by 0 bases, the J end by 6 bases, with 13 bases between. CDR3 size: 15 residues.

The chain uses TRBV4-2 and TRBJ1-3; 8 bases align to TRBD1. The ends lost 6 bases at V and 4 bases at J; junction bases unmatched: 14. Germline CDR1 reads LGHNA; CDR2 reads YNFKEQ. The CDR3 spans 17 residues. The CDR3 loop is CASSPYQAGGAGNTIYF. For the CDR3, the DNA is TGTGCCAGCAGTCCCTATCAGGCAGGGGGCGCGGGAAACACCATATATTTT.

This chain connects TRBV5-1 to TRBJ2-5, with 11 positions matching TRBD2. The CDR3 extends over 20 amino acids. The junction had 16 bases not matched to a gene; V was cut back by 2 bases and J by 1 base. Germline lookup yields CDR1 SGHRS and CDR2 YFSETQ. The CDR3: CASSLYRGPIAGGAQETQYF. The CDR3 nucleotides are TGCGCCAGCAGCTTATACAGGGGACCTATAGCGGGAGGGGCCCAAGAGACCCAGTACTTC.

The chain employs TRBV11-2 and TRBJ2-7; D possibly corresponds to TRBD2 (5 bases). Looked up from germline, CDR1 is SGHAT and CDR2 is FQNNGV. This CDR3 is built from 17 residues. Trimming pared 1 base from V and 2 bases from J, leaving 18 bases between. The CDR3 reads CASSLVSGRVVPYEQYF. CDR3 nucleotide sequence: TGTGCCAGCAGCTTAGTTAGTGGGCGGGTCGTTCCCTACGAGCAGTACTTC.

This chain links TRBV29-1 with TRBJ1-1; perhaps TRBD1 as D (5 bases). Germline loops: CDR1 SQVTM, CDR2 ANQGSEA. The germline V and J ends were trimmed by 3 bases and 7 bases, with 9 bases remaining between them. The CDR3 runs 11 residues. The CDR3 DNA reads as TGCAGCGTTGACAGGGCCAGTGAAGCTTTCTTT. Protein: CSVDRASEAFF.